The rows below give T cell receptor beta chains drawn from one sample of a study of T cells in Graves' hyperthyroidism and ophthalmopathy. TCRdb reprocessed the multiplex PCR reads via MiXCR and lists one record per CDR3 protein. The data contain under 350,000 distinct CDR3 sequences, roughly 13% of them seen just once; the ten biggest clones take up 7.9%. Sequenced material: blood. Source of these receptors: a woman in her thirties or forties with Graves' hyperthyroidism. Each CDR3 is given with its conserved first and last residue. Fields, in order: V gene, J gene, D gene, clone size, CDR3 DNA, CDR3 protein. The D gene is left open where the match is weak. Size is stated for part of the rows, as once, few or many counts, or as a class when the clone is expanded.

TRBV29-1,TRBJ2-3,.,.,TGCAGCGTTGGGGCTCCCCACGGAGCGATCACAGATACGCAGTATTTT,CSVGAPHGAITDTQYF
TRBV7-9,TRBJ1-5,TRBD1,.,TGTGCCAGCAGCTTAGACCGACAGGGAAGCAATCAGCCCCAGCATTTT,CASSLDRQGSNQPQHF
TRBV5-1,TRBJ1-2,.,many,TGCGCCAGCAGCGGGTCGGAGCAGGGGATTTACTATGGCTACACCTTC,CASSGSEQGIYYGYTF
TRBV28,TRBJ1-2,.,many,TGTGCCAGCAGTTTATTCCCGGGGTCCCTTGGCTACACCTTC,CASSLFPGSLGYTF
TRBV20-1,TRBJ2-2,.,many,TGCAGTGCTAGAGGATCTAGCAACACCGGGGAGCTGTTTTTT,CSARGSSNTGELFF
TRBV11-2,TRBJ1-2,.,few,TGTGCCAGCAGCACCGGGACACTTATTAACTATGGCTACACCTTC,CASSTGTLINYGYTF
TRBV4-2,TRBJ2-7,TRBD2,.,TGTGCCAGCAGCCGGACTAGCGGGATTTCCTACGAGCAGTACTTC,CASSRTSGISYEQYF
TRBV3-1,TRBJ1-2,TRBD1,many,TGTGCCAGCAGCCTACGTTGGGACAGGGCTTACGATGGCTACACCTTC,CASSLRWDRAYDGYTF
TRBV12-3/TRBV12-4,TRBJ2-2,.,.,TGTGCCAGCAGTTTATTTGGGGAGCTGTTTTTT,CASSLFGELFF
TRBV6-1,TRBJ1-2,.,many,TGTGCCAGCAGCCGGGACCGCGCTAACTATGGCTACACCTTC,CASSRDRANYGYTF
TRBV6-6,TRBJ1-6,.,few,TGTGCCAGCAGTTACTCGAATGGGGTTAGTTCACCCCTCCACTTT,CASSYSNGVSSPLHF
TRBV11-2,TRBJ2-3,.,many,TGTGCCAGCAGCGTCTTCCTAGCGTCTAGCACAGATACGCAGTATTTT,CASSVFLASSTDTQYF
TRBV5-1,TRBJ1-2,.,few,TGCGCCAGCAGCGCGGACGGCAACGGAGGCTACACCTTC,CASSADGNGGYTF
TRBV12-3/TRBV12-4,TRBJ1-2,TRBD1,many,TGTGCCAGCAGTCCAAGACAGGGGGCGCGGGATGGCTACACCTTC,CASSPRQGARDGYTF
TRBV13,TRBJ1-1,TRBD1,.,TGTGCCAGCCTACCGTTACAGGGGCAGAACACTGAAGCTTTCTTT,CASLPLQGQNTEAFF
TRBV5-6,TRBJ1-4,.,many,TGTGCCAGCAGCTTTTCCGGATCCGTCCCCGTTGGTGAAAAACTGTTTTTT,CASSFSGSVPVGEKLFF
TRBV28,TRBJ2-7,TRBD1,many,TGTGCCAGCAACAGGGGATTGCCCTACGAGCAGTACTTC,CASNRGLPYEQYF
TRBV6-1,TRBJ1-3,.,.,TGTGCCAGCAGTTCCCACCCAGGTAGCTCTGGAAACACCATATATTTT,CASSSHPGSSGNTIYF
TRBV28,TRBJ1-6,TRBD1,many,TGTGCCAGCAGGTCGAGGGGACAGGGGATTAATTCACCCCTCCACTTT,CASRSRGQGINSPLHF
TRBV7-8,TRBJ2-5,.,many,TGTGCCAGCAGCTTAGCTAGCGGAACAGAGACCCAGTACTTC,CASSLASGTETQYF
TRBV12-3/TRBV12-4,TRBJ2-7,TRBD2,many,TGTGCCAGCAGTCCTACGACTAGCGGGAGATACGAGCAGTACTTC,CASSPTTSGRYEQYF
TRBV5-1,TRBJ2-2,TRBD2,many,TGCGCCAGCAGCCTCGAGGGACTAGCTTCCGGGGAGCTGTTTTTT,CASSLEGLASGELFF
TRBV11-2,TRBJ1-4,.,many,TGTGCCAGCAGGGCCGGGGGTGCAGAAAAACTGTTTTTT,CASRAGGAEKLFF
TRBV5-6,TRBJ2-3,.,many,TGTGCCAGCAGCTTGGTGGTAGCGGACACAGATACGCAGTATTTT,CASSLVVADTDTQYF
TRBV7-9,TRBJ2-7,TRBD1,many,TGTGCCAGCAGCCCCGCGACAGGGTTGCAGTACTTC,CASSPATGLQYF
TRBV7-2,TRBJ2-5,.,many,TGTGCCAGCAGACGACAAGAGACCCAGTACTTC,CASRRQETQYF
TRBV19,TRBJ1-5,TRBD1,few,TGTGCCAGTAGTATGACAGGGGGGGGCAATCAGCCCCAGCATTTT,CASSMTGGGNQPQHF
TRBV2,TRBJ2-5,TRBD1,many,TGTGCCAGCAGCGGGGGACAGGAAGAGACCCAGTACTTC,CASSGGQEETQYF
TRBV7-3,TRBJ2-7,TRBD2,many,TGTGCCAGCAGCCCAAGCGGGAGGGACTCCTACGAGCAGTACTTC,CASSPSGRDSYEQYF
TRBV6-1,TRBJ2-2,TRBD2,many,TGTGCCAGTATAATAGCGGGAGGCACCGGGGAGCTGTTTTTT,CASIIAGGTGELFF
TRBV30,TRBJ2-1,.,.,TGTGCCTGGAGGCTTCAGGGTCGTGAGCAGTTCTTC,CAWRLQGREQFF
TRBV28,TRBJ2-7,TRBD1,many,TGTGCCAGCAGTGACAGGGATCCCTACGAGCAGTACTTC,CASSDRDPYEQYF
TRBV2,TRBJ2-1,TRBD1,many,TGTGCCAGCACGGTAGGGACAGGGGAAAGTGAGCAGTTCTTC,CASTVGTGESEQFF
TRBV27,TRBJ1-4,.,many,TGTGCCAGCAGTAAGGGGGACGAACTGTTTTTT,CASSKGDELFF
TRBV2,TRBJ1-1,.,many,TGTGCCAGCACCCGGAACAAGGGGCCTGAAGCTTTCTTT,CASTRNKGPEAFF
TRBV12-3/TRBV12-4,TRBJ1-1,.,many,TGTGCCAGCAGTCCTACTCGAGCATTGGCTGAAGCTTTCTTT,CASSPTRALAEAFF
TRBV28,TRBJ2-1,.,.,TGTGCCACTCTAGCTTTGAGCTCCTACAATGAGCAGTTCTTC,CATLALSSYNEQFF
TRBV5-4,TRBJ2-7,TRBD2,.,TGTGCCAGCAGCTTGGGCGGGAGCCCGACCTACGAGCAGTACTTC,CASSLGGSPTYEQYF
TRBV28,TRBJ1-5,TRBD1,many,TGTGCCAGCAGTTCCCCCCCGGGACAGGGGACGAGCAATCAGCCCCAGCATTTT,CASSSPPGQGTSNQPQHF
TRBV5-1,TRBJ2-5,.,many,TGCGCCAGCAGCTTGGTCCCCGTATCGTCCTTGGAGACCCAGTACTTC,CASSLVPVSSLETQYF
TRBV3-1,TRBJ1-1,.,.,TGTGCCAGCAGCCAAGATCTGGTGGCTTTCTTT,CASSQDLVAFF
TRBV3-1,TRBJ1-6,TRBD1,many,TGTGCCAGCAGCCCGTCGGACAGGGGGGCAAATTCACCCCTCCACTTT,CASSPSDRGANSPLHF
TRBV20-1,TRBJ1-2,.,many,TGCAGTGCTAGTACGTCAAATAGGGGCTACACCTTC,CSASTSNRGYTF
TRBV7-2,TRBJ1-6,.,.,TGTGCCAGCAGCTTATCCGGCCTCCAACCCCTCCACTTT,CASSLSGLQPLHF
TRBV28,TRBJ1-1,.,many,TGTGCCAGCAGTCCACCCGGGCCCCTCACTCCCACTGAAGCTTTCTTT,CASSPPGPLTPTEAFF
TRBV20-1,TRBJ2-1,TRBD2,.,TGCAGTGCCCCAGGGAGTAGCGGGAGGAGGAGCTCCTACAATGAGCAGTTCTTC,CSAPGSSGRRSSYNEQFF
TRBV6-1,TRBJ1-1,.,many,TGTGCCAGCAGTGAACTTCTCACTGAAGCTTTCTTT,CASSELLTEAFF
TRBV27,TRBJ1-2,TRBD1,.,TGTGCCAGCAGTAAAGGCCGGGACAGGCCCCTTAATCGCACTTCTAACTATGGCTACACCTTC,CASSKGRDRPLNRTSNYGYTF
TRBV7-2,TRBJ2-7,TRBD2,many,TGTGCCAGCAGCACAAGGACTAGCGGGAGTTCCGAGCAGTACTTC,CASSTRTSGSSEQYF
TRBV12-3/TRBV12-4,TRBJ1-6,.,many,TGTGCCAGCACTTGGGGGCCCGCGGCTAATTCACCCCTCCACTTT,CASTWGPAANSPLHF
TRBV2,TRBJ1-5,.,many,TGTGCCAGCAGGGCGTATAGCAATCAGCCCCAGCATTTT,CASRAYSNQPQHF
TRBV6-1,TRBJ2-3,.,.,TGTGCCAGCAGTTCCCCAGGTGCTAGCACAGATACGCAGTATTTT,CASSSPGASTDTQYF